The source of this TCR beta chain is a study of T-cell memory formation after mild COVID-19. Regarding the study as a whole: What remained unconfirmed was the SARS-CoV-2 specificity of second-wave clones peaking on day 37. There were some responding clones in pre-infection memory, which suggested that cross-reactive memory had joined.

This clonotype came up a few times. Its antigen remains unidentified. TCRdb re-called the 5' RACE reads through MiXCR, storing one row per CDR3 protein. In the table there are approximately 440,000 distinct CDR3 sequences, around 18% of which are singletons. V gave up 5 bases and J gave up 6 bases; unmatched junction bases: 2. Germline V gene data show CDR1 as SGHRS and CDR2 as YFSETQ. CDR3 length: 14 amino acids. The chain joins TRBV5-1 to TRBJ2-1; 13 positions match TRBD2. The receptor comes from an adult woman who had mild COVID-19 (a few samples of this study predate the infection). Cell type and time point are not known. The sample was PBMCs or a T cell subset sorted from them (not recorded which). The CDR3 loop reads CASRLAGGSNEQFF. CDR3 DNA: TGCGCCAGCAGACTAGCGGGAGGGAGCAATGAGCAGTTCTTC.